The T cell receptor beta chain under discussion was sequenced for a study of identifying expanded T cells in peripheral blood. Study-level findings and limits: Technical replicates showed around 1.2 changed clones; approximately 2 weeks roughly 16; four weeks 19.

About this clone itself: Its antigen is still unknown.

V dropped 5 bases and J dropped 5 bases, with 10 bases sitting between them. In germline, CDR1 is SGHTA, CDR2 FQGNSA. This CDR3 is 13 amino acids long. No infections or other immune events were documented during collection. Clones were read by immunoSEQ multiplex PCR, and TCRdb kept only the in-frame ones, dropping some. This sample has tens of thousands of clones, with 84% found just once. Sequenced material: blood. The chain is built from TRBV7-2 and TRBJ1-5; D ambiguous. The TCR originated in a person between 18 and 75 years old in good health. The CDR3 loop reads CASSRRRDQPQHF. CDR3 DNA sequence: TGTGCCAGCAGCCGAAGGAGGGATCAGCCCCAGCATTTT. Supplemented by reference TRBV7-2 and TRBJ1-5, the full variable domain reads GAGVSQSPSNKVTEKGKDVELRCDPISGHTALYWYRQSLGQGLEFLIYFQGNSAPDKSGLPSDRFSAERTGGSVSTLTIQRTQQEDSAVYLCASSRRRDQPQHFGDGTRLSIL.